The next 24 T cell receptor beta chains were all read from a single sample in a study of early T cells in non-severe SARS-CoV-2 infection. MiXCR, applied by TCRdb to the 5' RACE reads, yields one record per CDR3 protein. This table holds around 50,000 distinct CDR3 sequences, over 3.5% found once. Specimen: whole blood. The receptors here all came from an adult who was a healthcare worker with PCR-confirmed SARS-CoV-2 infection or an uninfected control (not recorded which).

There are many counts of this clonotype. The chain is built from TRBV20-1 and TRBJ2-3; TRBD2 matches 9 bases. Germline assignment: CDR1 DFQATT and CDR2 SNEGSKA (reference sequence). The V segment lost 7 bases and the J segment 3 bases; nucleotides outside the gene matches: 8. The length of the CDR3 is 14 residues. This chain's CDR3 is CSGLAGNGTDTQYF. The CDR3 bases are TGCAGTGGTCTAGCGGGAAATGGAACAGATACGCAGTATTTT.

This clonotype has a count of ten or more. The chain uses TRBV19 and TRBJ2-3; D is undetermined. CDR3 length: 10 residues. The germline V gene encodes CDR1 LNHDA and CDR2 SQIVND (reference sequence). V dropped 8 bases and J dropped 6 bases, with 6 bases sitting between them. CDR3 protein: CASFADTQYF. CDR3 DNA sequence: TGTGCCAGTTTTGCCGATACGCAGTATTTT.

This sequence joins TRBV2 and TRBJ1-2; 9 bases are shared with TRBD1. The CDR3 has 15 residues. V was clipped by 2 bases and J by 7 bases; unmatched bases: 8. CDR1 and CDR2 from the germline V gene are SNHLY and FYNNEI. This CDR3 is CASSEQGQGFFGYTF. The CDR3 nucleotides are TGTGCCAGCAGTGAACAGGGACAGGGTTTCTTTGGCTACACCTTC.

This clonotype was observed at least ten times. The chain carries TRBV5-1 and TRBJ1-1, with 7 bases lining up with TRBD1. Germline values: CDR1 SGHRS, CDR2 YFSETQ. V lost 4 bases to trimming and J lost 5 bases; unmatched junction nucleotides: 5. The length of the CDR3 is 13 residues. DNA of the CDR3: TGCGCCAGCAGCAGACAGGGAGGAACTGAAGCTTTCTTT. It codes for CASSRQGGTEAFF.

This clonotype was observed at least ten times. The gene calls are TRBV6-5 and TRBJ1-1; D is uncertain. CDR1 is MNHEY and CDR2 is SVGAGI in the germline V gene. The CDR3 runs 14 residues. With 7 bases removed from V and 4 bases from J, the gap between germline ends came to 16 bases. The DNA of the CDR3 is TGTGCCAGCACTACCCTCATGCGGGGCACTGAAGCTTTCTTT. It specifies CASTTLMRGTEAFF.

Worth noting for this clonotype: The junction and the germline gene differ at one end; a read error may be behind it. The V gene is TRBV7-9, the J gene TRBJ1-2, with TRBD1 matching over 10 bases. The germline V gene encodes CDR1 SEHNR and CDR2 FQNEAQ (reference sequence). This CDR3 spans 12 amino acids. The CDR3, as DNA: TGTGCCGGCAGAGGACAGGGGGATGGCTACACCTTC. This translates into CAGRGQGDGYTF.

The genes are TRBV12-3 or TRBV12-4 and TRBJ2-5; D is tentatively TRBD1 or TRBD2 (5 bases each). V dropped 3 bases and J dropped 4 bases, with 9 bases sitting between them. The CDR3 totals 13 residues. This CDR3 is CASSFLGTETQYF. The CDR3 DNA sequence: TGTGCCAGCAGTTTCCTAGGGACAGAGACCCAGTACTTC.

This clonotype has ten or more counts. This sequence joins TRBV7-2 and TRBJ2-7; D is perhaps TRBD2 (6 bases). The CDR3 runs to 13 residues. V was cut by 2 bases and J by 4 bases, with 9 bases left in between. Germline V gene lookup returns CDR1 SGHTA and CDR2 FQGNSA. CDR3 nucleotide sequence: TGTGCCAGCAGCTTACGGGGGACTTACGAGCAGTACTTC. Translation gives CASSLRGTYEQYF.

There are many counts of this clonotype. The V gene is TRBV7-2, the J gene TRBJ1-5; D gene uncertain. Germline V gene sequence: CDR1 SGHTA, CDR2 FQGNSA. The CDR3 is 16 residues long. The V end was cut by 3 bases, the J end by 6 bases, with 18 bases between. The CDR3 DNA is TGTGCCAGCAGCTTGGGAGGAGACACAAGAACTCAGCCCCAGCATTTT. Protein product: CASSLGGDTRTQPQHF.

In this sample, this clonotype turned up a few times. V and J are TRBV19 and TRBJ2-3; TRBD2 agrees at 11 bases. Germline CDR1 LNHDA, CDR2 SQIVND (reference sequence). The ends lost 7 bases at V and 11 bases at J; junction bases unmatched: 11. This CDR3 spans 14 amino acids. This chain's CDR3 is CASKALAGALQQYF. The CDR3 nucleotides are TGTGCCAGTAAAGCACTAGCGGGGGCCCTGCAGCAGTATTTT.

This clonotype was found many times. The rearrangement joins TRBV6-5 to TRBJ2-2; D remains ambiguous. The germline CDR1 and CDR2 sequences are MNHEY and SVGAGI. Deletions cut 1 base from V and 7 bases from J, with 16 bases between. CDR3 length equals 16 residues. The DNA of the CDR3 is TGTGCCAGCAGTTACTTTCCTAGGTCCCAAGACGGGGAGCTGTTTTTT. This translates into CASSYFPRSQDGELFF.

This clonotype was recorded at least ten times. The J gene is TRBJ1-5, the V gene TRBV20-1, with 8 positions matching TRBD1. CDR1 is DFQATT, CDR2 SNEGSKA, per germline (reference sequence). CDR3 size: 17 residues. Trimming removed 6 bases from V and 0 bases from J; junction bases left unmatched: 13. The CDR3 reads CSALGQAISYSNQPQHF. The DNA for the CDR3 is TGCAGTGCCCTGGGACAGGCAATTTCATATAGCAATCAGCCCCAGCATTTT.

The gene calls are TRBV4-3 and TRBJ2-1; 11 positions agree with TRBD2. The germline gives CDR1 LGHNA, CDR2 YSLEER. V dropped 3 bases and J dropped 5; count of bases not matched to a gene: 12. CDR3 length equals 18 residues. This chain's CDR3 is CASSHSPPGLAAHNEQFF. In DNA, the CDR3 is TGCGCCAGCAGCCACTCACCGCCGGGACTAGCGGCTCACAATGAGCAGTTCTTC.

This clonotype was recorded only once. With a much larger clone just one base away, this may be a read error. This CDR3 reads CASSLTSGVSYNGQFF. In DNA, the CDR3 is TGTGCCAGCAGCCTTACTAGCGGGGTTTCCTACAATGGGCAGTTCTTC. The chain recombines TRBV14 with TRBJ2-1, with 10 nucleotides matching TRBD2. The CDR3 runs to 16 residues. Germline V gives CDR1 SGHDN, CDR2 FVKESK. Drawing the rest from reference TRBV14 and TRBJ2-1, the complete variable domain is EAGVTQFPSHSVIEKGQTVTLRCDPISGHDNLYWYRRVMGKEIKFLLHFVKESKQDESGMPNNRFLAERTGGTYSTLKVQPAELEDSGVYFCASSLTSGVSYNGQFFGPGTRLTVL.

There are many counts of this clonotype. The chain combines TRBV12-3 or TRBV12-4 with TRBJ2-7; D is undetermined. Trimming removed 0 bases at V and 7 bases at J, with 7 bases between. The CDR3 covers 12 residues. CDR3 in DNA: TGTGCCAGCAGTTTAGCCCTTGATGAGCAGTACTTC. It encodes CASSLALDEQYF.

This clonotype was counted many times. The chain employs TRBV4-1 and TRBJ2-7; D is ambiguous. Trimming took off 0 bases at V and 4 bases at J, with 4 bases between the two ends. This CDR3 contains 12 residues. Germline CDR1 is MGHRA and CDR2 is YSYEKL. The CDR3 loop is CASSQDLYEQYF. The CDR3 nucleotides are TGCGCCAGCAGCCAAGATCTTTACGAGCAGTACTTC.

Concerning this clonotype: A much larger clone sits a single nucleotide away, making a read error possible. V usage is TRBV9 and J usage is TRBJ2-7; D remains unclear. The germline V and J ends were trimmed by 4 bases and 2 bases, with 19 bases remaining between them. The CDR3 is 16 residues long. In germline, CDR1 is SGDLS, CDR2 YYNGEE. The DNA for the CDR3 is TGTGCCAGCAGCAACGCCCCCCAAAGCGCCACCTACGAGCAGTACTTC. This translates into CASSNAPQSATYEQYF.

This clonotype was seen only a few times. The chain employs TRBV11-2 and TRBJ2-1; D call uncertain. The germline V and J ends were trimmed by 1 base and 1 base, with 5 bases remaining between them. The CDR3 runs to 14 residues. Per the germline V gene, CDR1 is SGHAT and CDR2 is FQNNGV. In DNA form, the CDR3 reads TGTGCCAGCAGCTTAGGGGAATCCTACAATGAGCAGTTCTTC. It specifies CASSLGESYNEQFF.

In its sample, this clonotype was seen many times. This chain joins TRBV18 and TRBJ1-1; D is unclear. CDR1 and CDR2 from the germline V gene are KGHSH and LQKENI. Deletions cut 1 base from V and 3 bases from J, with 12 bases between. The CDR3 is 15 amino acids. The CDR3 coding sequence is TGTGCCAGCTCACCACTAAAGGGATTGGACACTGAAGCTTTCTTT. Its translation is CASSPLKGLDTEAFF.

This clonotype appeared many times. V is TRBV4-1 and J is TRBJ1-2, with D possibly TRBD1 on 6 matching bases. Deletions cut 4 bases from V and 3 bases from J, with 15 bases between. Looked up from germline, CDR1 is MGHRA and CDR2 is YSYEKL. This CDR3 contains 15 residues. CDR3 nucleotide sequence: TGCGCCAGCAGCCGAACAGGGCCATCGGACTATGGCTACACCTTC. Translating it yields CASSRTGPSDYGYTF.

This clonotype was counted at least ten times. The chain uses TRBV6-6 and TRBJ2-3, with 7 bases fitting TRBD2. The CDR3 sequence is 18 residues long. With 2 bases clipped from V and 0 bases from J, the junction kept 11 bases outside the gene matches. Germline V CDR1 and CDR2: MNHNY, SVGAGI (reference sequence). The CDR3 is CASSYPRGAGVSTDTQYF. The CDR3 DNA reads TGTGCCAGCAGTTACCCGAGGGGCGCGGGGGTTAGCACAGATACGCAGTATTTT.

This clonotype was observed at least ten times. The chain carries TRBV7-9 and TRBJ2-3; D remains ambiguous. Trimming shortened V by 5 bases and J by 5 bases, and 17 bases separated the two germline ends. Germline CDR1 SEHNR, CDR2 FQNEAQ (reference sequence). The CDR3 runs to 15 residues. The CDR3 DNA is TGTGCCAGCAGCCCTACGGGTTCGGATTTAGATACGCAGTATTTT. Its protein is CASSPTGSDLDTQYF.

The chain has TRBV27 and TRBJ2-3; 11 bases line up with TRBD2. CDR1 is MNHEY, CDR2 SMNVEV, per germline (reference sequence). This CDR3 region has 17 residues. The V segment lost 8 bases and the J segment 4 bases; nucleotides outside the gene matches: 14. CDR3 sequence (DNA): TGTGCCAGCCGTCCGAGCGCTAGCGGGAGGAACGCAGATACGCAGTATTTT. This encodes CASRPSASGRNADTQYF.

CDR3 bases: TGCGCCAGCGCCAAGACAGGGGTTGATGAAGCTTTCTTT. It codes for CASAKTGVDEAFF. V and J are TRBV4-3 and TRBJ1-1; 8 bases are shared with TRBD1. The CDR3 sequence is 13 residues long. Germline CDR1 is LGHNA and CDR2 is YSLEER. The V and J ends lost 8 bases and 7 bases, in that order; junction bases with no gene match: 9.